Below, one T cell receptor beta chain is given with its context. The antigen remains unidentified. This specimen comes from a study of vaccination effects on CD4 cells after COVID-19. About the study: Samples were taken post-vaccine, and their median timing was 72 days after the second dose.

V was clipped by 6 bases and J by 2 bases; unmatched bases: 5. The CDR3 contains 13 residues. CDR1 and CDR2 from the germline V gene are SQVTM and ANQGSEA. Viral peptide pools were used in the ViraFEST assay to expand antigen-specific CD4+ T cells, and sequencing came afterward. The authors isolated CD4+ T cells after around nine days of culture. It was two doses of either the BNT162b2 or mRNA-1273 vaccine that participants received. Vaccine recipients, nucleocapsid antibody negative, had no prior SARS-CoV-2 infection. The assay was immunoSEQ multiplex PCR, and TCRdb's table has in-frame clones only and misses some. The sample yields under 35,000 clones, approximately 68% seen once.

The genes are TRBV29-1 and TRBJ2-7, with 9 positions matching TRBD1. The TCR sequence derives from a human donor who received a COVID-19 vaccine. The material sequenced was CD4+ T cells from PBMCs cultured with SARS-CoV-2 spike peptides, taken after COVID-19 vaccination. This CDR3 is CSVTTGGTYEQYF. CDR3 DNA sequence: TGCAGCGTGACGACAGGGGGGACCTACGAGCAGTACTTC.